This TCR beta chain was profiled in a study of radiation and T cells in renal cell carcinoma. Study information: Nephrectomy followed 15 Gy stereotactic body radiation by 4 weeks.

Trimming removed 6 bases from V and 7 bases from J, with 16 bases in between. Germline lookup yields CDR1 MDHEN and CDR2 SYDVKM. The CDR3 is 14 amino acids. Time point described: blood 2 weeks post-SBRT. Treatment given: 15 Gy SBRT to primary tumor, nephrectomy 4 weeks later. Assay: immunoSEQ multiplex PCR; the TCRdb copy retains only in-frame clones and omits some. The top ten hold around 6% of the sample, which has 100,000 to 150,000 clones, approximately 90% seen once. The sequencing used blood, collected from a patient whose treatment included radiotherapy and nephrectomy. The V and J genes are TRBV28 and TRBJ1-5, with a weak D call TRBD1 (6 bases). The source is a woman between 65 and 79 years old with renal cell carcinoma. CDR3 residues: CASREGRGGQPQHF. Here the CDR3 DNA reads TGTGCCAGCAGGGAGGGCAGGGGCGGGCAGCCCCAGCATTTT.